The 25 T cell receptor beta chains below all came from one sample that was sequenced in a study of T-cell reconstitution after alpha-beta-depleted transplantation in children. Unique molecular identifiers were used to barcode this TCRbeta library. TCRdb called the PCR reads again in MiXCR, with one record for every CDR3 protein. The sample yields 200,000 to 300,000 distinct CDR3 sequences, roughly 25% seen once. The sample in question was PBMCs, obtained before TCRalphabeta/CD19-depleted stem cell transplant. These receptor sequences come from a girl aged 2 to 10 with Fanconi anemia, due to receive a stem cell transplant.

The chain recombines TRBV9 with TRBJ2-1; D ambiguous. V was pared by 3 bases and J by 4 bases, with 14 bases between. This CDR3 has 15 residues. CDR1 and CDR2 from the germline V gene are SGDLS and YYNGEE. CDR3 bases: TGTGCCAGCAGCGCACTATCTACAGTTTACAATGAGCAGTTCTTC. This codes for CASSALSTVYNEQFF. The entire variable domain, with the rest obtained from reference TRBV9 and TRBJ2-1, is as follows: DSGVTQTPKHLITATGQRVTLRCSPRSGDLSVYWYQQSLDQGLQFLIQYYNGEERAKGNILERFSAQQFPDLHSELNLSSLELGDSALYFCASSALSTVYNEQFFGPGTRLTVL.

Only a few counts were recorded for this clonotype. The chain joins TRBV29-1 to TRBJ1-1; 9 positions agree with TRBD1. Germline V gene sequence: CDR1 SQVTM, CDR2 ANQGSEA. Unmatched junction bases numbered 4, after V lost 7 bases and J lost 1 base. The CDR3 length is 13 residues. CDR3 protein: CSDGTGTNTEAFF. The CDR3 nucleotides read TGCAGCGATGGGACAGGGACGAACACTGAAGCTTTCTTT.

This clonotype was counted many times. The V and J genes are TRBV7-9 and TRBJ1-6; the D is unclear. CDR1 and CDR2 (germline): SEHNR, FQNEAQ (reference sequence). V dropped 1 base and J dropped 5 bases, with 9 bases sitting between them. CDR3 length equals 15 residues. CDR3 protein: CASSLDSRDNSPLHF. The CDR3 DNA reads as TGTGCCAGCAGCTTAGACTCTAGAGATAATTCACCCCTCCACTTT.

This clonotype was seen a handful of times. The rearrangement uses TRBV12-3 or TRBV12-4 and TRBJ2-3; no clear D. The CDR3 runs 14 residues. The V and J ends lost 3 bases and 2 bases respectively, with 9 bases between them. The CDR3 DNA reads TGTGCCAGCAGTTTTTTCAAATACACAGATACGCAGTATTTT. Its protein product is CASSFFKYTDTQYF.

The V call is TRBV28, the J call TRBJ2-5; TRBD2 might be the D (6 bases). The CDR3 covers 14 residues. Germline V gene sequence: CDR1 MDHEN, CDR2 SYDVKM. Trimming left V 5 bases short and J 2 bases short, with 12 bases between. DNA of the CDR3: TGTGCCAGCAGTCCGCGGGACGGACAAGAGACCCAGTACTTC. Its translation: CASSPRDGQETQYF.

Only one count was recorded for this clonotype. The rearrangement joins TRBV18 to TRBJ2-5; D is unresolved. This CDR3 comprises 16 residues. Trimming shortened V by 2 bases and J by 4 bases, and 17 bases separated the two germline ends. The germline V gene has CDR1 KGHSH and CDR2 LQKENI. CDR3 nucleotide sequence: TGTGCCAGCTCACCAGGCCTCTTGAACGTGCGAGAGACCCAGTACTTC. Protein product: CASSPGLLNVRETQYF. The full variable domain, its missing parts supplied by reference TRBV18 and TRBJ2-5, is NAGVMQNPRHLVRRRGQEARLRCSPMKGHSHVYWYRQLPEEGLKFMVYLQKENIIDESGMPKERFSAEFPKEGPSILRIQQVVRGDSAAYFCASSPGLLNVRETQYFGPGTRLLVL.

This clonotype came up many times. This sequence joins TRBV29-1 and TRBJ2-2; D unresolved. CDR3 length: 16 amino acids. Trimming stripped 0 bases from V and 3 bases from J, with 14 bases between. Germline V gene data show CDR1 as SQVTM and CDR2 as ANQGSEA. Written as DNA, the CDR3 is TGCAGCGTTGAAGAGGGAACGTTGTGGGACACCGGGGAGCTGTTTTTT. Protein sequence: CSVEEGTLWDTGELFF.

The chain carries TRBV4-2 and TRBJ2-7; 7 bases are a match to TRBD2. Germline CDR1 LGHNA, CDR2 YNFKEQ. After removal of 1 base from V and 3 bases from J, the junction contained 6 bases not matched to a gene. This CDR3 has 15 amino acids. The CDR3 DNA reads TGTGCCAGCAGCCAAGGGACTAGTCGACGCTACGAGCAGTACTTC. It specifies CASSQGTSRRYEQYF.

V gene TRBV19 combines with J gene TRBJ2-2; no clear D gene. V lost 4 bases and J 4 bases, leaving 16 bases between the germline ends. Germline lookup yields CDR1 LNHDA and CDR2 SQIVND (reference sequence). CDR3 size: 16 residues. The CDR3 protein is CASSTLNLLGTGELFF. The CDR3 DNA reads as TGTGCCAGTAGTACCTTAAATCTGCTGGGCACCGGGGAGCTGTTTTTT.

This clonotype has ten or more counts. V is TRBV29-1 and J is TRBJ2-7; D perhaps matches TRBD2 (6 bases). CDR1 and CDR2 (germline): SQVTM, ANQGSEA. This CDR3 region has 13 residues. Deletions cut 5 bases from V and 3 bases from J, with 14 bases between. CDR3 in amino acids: CSVRLDTYYEQYF. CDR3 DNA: TGCAGCGTTCGACTAGACACCTACTACGAGCAGTACTTC.

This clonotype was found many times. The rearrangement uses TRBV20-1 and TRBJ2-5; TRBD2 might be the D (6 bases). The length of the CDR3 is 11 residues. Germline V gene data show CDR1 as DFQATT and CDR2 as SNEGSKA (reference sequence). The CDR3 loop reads CRGTGQETQYF. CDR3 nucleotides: TGCAGGGGGACTGGCCAAGAGACCCAGTACTTC.

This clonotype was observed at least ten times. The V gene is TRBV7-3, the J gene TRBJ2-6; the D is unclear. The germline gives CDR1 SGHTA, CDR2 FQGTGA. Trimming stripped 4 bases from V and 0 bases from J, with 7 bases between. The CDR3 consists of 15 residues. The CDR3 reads CASSSTHSGANVLTF. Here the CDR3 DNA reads TGTGCCAGCAGCTCAACCCACTCTGGGGCCAACGTCCTGACTTTC.

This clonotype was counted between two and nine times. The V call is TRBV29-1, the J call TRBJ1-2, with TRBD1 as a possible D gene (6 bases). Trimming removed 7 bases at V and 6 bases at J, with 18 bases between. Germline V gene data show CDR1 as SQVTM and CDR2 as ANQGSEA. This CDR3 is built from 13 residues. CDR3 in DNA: TGCAGCGCCCCCAGACAGGTGTCGGATGGCTACACCTTC. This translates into CSAPRQVSDGYTF.

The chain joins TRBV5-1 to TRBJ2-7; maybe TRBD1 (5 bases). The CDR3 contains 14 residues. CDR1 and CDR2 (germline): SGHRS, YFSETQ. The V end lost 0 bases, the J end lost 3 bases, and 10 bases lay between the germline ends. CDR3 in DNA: TGCGCCAGCAGCTTGGGGACACGGCGCTACGAGCAGTACTTC. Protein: CASSLGTRRYEQYF.

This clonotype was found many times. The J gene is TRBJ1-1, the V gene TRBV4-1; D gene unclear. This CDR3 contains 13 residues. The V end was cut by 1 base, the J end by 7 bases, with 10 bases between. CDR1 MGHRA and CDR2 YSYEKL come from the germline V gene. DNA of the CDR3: TGCGCCAGCAGCCAAGTTGGAGTCAGTGAAGCTTTCTTT. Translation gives CASSQVGVSEAFF.

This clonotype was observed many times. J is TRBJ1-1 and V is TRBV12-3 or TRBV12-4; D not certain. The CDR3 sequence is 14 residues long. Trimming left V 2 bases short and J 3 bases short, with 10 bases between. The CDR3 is CASSLNWRDTEAFF. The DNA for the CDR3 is TGTGCCAGCAGTTTAAATTGGAGGGACACTGAAGCTTTCTTT.

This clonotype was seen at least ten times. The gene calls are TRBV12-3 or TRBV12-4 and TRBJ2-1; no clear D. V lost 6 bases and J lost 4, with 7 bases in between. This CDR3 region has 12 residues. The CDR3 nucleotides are TGTGCCAGCAGCGCAAGGTACAATGAGCAGTTCTTC. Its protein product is CASSARYNEQFF.

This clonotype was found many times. CDR3 nucleotide sequence: TGCGCCAGCAGCCTTTGGATCGCGGGGGGGCTGAATGAGCAGTTCTTC. Protein sequence: CASSLWIAGGLNEQFF. V and J are TRBV5-1 and TRBJ2-1; TRBD2 matches 9 bases. After removal of 4 bases from V and 7 bases from J, the junction contained 12 bases not matched to a gene. Germline CDR1 and CDR2: SGHRS and YFSETQ. This CDR3 spans 16 amino acids.

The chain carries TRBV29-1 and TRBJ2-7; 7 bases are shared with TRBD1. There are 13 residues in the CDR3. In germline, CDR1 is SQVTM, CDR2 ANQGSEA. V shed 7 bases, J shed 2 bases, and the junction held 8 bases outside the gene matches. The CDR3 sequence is CSASNQGAYEQYF. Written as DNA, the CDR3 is TGCAGCGCATCCAACCAGGGGGCCTACGAGCAGTACTTC.

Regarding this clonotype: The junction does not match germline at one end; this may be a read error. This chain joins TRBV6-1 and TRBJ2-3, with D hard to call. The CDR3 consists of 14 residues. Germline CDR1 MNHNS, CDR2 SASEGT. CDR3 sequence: CASSPSLSIDTQYF. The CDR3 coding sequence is TGTGCCAGCAGCCCCTCACTCAGCATAGATACGCAGTATTTT.

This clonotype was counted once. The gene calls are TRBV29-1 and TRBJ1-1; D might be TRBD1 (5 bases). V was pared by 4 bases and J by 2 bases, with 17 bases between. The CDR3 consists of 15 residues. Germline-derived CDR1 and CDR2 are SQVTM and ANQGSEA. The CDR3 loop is CSVVSPPGPNTEAFF. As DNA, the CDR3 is TGCAGCGTTGTAAGCCCCCCGGGACCCAACACTGAAGCTTTCTTT.

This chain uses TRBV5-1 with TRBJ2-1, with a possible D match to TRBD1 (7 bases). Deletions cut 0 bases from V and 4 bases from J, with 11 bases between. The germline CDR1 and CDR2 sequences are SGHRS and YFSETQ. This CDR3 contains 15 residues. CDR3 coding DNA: TGCGCCAGCAGCTTGGGTGCAGGGGGGTACAATGAGCAGTTCTTC. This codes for CASSLGAGGYNEQFF.

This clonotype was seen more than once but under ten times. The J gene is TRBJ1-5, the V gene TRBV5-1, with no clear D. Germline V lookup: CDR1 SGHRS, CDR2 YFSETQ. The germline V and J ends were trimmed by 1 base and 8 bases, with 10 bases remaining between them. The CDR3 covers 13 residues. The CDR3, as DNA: TGCGCCAGCAGCTTGAGCGGGAGTGAGCCCCAGCATTTT. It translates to CASSLSGSEPQHF.

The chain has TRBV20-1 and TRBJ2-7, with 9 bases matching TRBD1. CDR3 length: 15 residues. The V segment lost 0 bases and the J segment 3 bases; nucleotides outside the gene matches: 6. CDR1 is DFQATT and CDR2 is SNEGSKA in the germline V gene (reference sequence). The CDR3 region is CSARDPGQGNYEQYF. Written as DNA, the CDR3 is TGCAGTGCTAGAGATCCTGGACAGGGGAACTACGAGCAGTACTTC.

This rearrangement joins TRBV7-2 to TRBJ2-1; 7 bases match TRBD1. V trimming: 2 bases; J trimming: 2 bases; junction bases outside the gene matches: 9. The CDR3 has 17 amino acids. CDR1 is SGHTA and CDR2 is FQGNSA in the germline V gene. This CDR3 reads CASSLRTHRGTYNEQFF. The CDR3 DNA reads TGTGCCAGCAGCTTACGGACTCACAGGGGAACCTACAATGAGCAGTTCTTC.